This TCR beta chain was observed in a study of TIL therapy for anti-PD-1-resistant metastatic lung cancer. Whole-study context: Patients then received nivolumab; progressors got lymphodepletion, TIL and IL-2.

Time point defined: pre-treatment sample, taken before nivolumab and TIL therapy. The libraries were made with immunoSEQ v3. TCRdb's copy holds only in-frame clones and misses some; the assay was immunoSEQ multiplex PCR. The sample holds roughly 54,000 clones, around 86% seen once. Trimming cost V 5 bases and J 6 bases, with 7 bases left between them. The CDR3 contains 12 residues. The sequence derives from a person between 30 and 79 years old with non-small cell lung cancer. V is TRBV12-3 or TRBV12-4 and J is TRBJ2-2; D gene ambiguous. Sequencing was performed on blood, taken at baseline. The CDR3 bases are TGTGCCAGCAGTCCCCAGTCCGGGGAGCTGTTTTTT. The encoded protein is CASSPQSGELFF.